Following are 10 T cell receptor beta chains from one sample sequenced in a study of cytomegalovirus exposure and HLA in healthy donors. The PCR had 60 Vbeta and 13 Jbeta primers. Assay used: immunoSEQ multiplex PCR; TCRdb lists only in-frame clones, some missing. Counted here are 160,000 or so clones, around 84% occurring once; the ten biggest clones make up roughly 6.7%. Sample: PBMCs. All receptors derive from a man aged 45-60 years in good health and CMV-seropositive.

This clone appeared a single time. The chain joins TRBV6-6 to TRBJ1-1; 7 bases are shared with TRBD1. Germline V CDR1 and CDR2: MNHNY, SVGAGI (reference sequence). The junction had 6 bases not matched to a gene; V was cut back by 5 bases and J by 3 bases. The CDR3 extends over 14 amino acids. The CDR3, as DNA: TGTGCCAGCAGTAACCGGGACAGACACACTGAAGCTTTCTTT. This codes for CASSNRDRHTEAFF.

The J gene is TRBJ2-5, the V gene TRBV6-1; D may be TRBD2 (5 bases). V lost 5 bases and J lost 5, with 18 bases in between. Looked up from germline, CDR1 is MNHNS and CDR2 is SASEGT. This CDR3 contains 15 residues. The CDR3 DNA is TGTGCCAGCAGTCCTCGAAGCGGCTTCGGGGAGACCCAGTACTTC. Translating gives CASSPRSGFGETQYF.

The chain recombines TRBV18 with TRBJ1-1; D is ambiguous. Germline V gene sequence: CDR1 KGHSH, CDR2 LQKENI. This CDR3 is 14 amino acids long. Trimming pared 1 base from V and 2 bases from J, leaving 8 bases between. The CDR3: CASSPQTRNTEAFF. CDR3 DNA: TGTGCCAGCTCACCACAAACACGAAACACTGAAGCTTTCTTT.

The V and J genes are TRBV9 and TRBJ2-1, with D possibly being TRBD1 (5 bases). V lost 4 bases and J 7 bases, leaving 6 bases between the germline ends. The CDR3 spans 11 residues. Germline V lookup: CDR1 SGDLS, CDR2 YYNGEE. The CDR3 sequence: CASSPGNEQFF. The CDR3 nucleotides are TGTGCCAGCAGCCCAGGGAATGAGCAGTTCTTC.

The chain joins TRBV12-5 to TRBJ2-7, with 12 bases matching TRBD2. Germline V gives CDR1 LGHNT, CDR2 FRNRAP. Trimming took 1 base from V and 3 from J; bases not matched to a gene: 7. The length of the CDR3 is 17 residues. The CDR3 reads CASGLGATSGGNYEQYF. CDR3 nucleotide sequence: TGTGCTAGTGGTTTGGGAGCGACTAGCGGGGGCAACTACGAGCAGTACTTC.

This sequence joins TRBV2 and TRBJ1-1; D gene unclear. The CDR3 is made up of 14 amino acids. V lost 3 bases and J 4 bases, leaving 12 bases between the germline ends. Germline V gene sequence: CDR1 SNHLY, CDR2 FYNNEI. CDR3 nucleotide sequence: TGTGCCAGCAGTGATTCGGGGTTGGCCACTGAAGCTTTCTTT. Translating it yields CASSDSGLATEAFF. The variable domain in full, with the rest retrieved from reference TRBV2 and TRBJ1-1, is EPEVTQTPSHQVTQMGQEVILRCVPISNHLYFYWYRQILGQKVEFLVSFYNNEISEKSEIFDDQFSVERPDGSNFTLKIRSTKLEDSAMYFCASSDSGLATEAFFGQGTRLTVV.

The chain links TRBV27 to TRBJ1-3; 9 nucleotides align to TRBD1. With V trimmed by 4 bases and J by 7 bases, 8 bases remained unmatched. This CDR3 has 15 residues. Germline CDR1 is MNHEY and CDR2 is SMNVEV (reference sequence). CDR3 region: CASSSGGTGINTIYF. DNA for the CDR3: TGTGCCAGCAGTTCCGGTGGGACAGGGATTAACACCATATATTTT.

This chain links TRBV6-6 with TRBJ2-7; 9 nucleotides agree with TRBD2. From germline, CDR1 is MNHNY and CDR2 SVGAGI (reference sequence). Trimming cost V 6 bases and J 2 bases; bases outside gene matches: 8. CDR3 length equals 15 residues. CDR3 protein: CASRPAAGGTYEQYV. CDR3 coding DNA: TGTGCCAGCAGACCAGCAGCGGGAGGTACCTACGAGCAGTACGTC.

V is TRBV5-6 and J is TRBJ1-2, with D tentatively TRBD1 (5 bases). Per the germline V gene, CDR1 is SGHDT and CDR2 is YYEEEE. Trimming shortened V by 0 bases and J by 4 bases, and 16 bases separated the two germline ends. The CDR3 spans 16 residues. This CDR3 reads CASSLGESGRIYGYTF. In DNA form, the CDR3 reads TGTGCCAGCAGCTTGGGGGAGTCAGGGAGGATCTATGGCTACACCTTC.

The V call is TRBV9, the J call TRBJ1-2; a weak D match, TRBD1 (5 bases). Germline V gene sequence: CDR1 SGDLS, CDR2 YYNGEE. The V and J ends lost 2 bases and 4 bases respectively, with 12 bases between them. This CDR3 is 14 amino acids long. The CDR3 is CASSVQGTGYGYTF. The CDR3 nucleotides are TGTGCCAGCAGCGTTCAGGGAACAGGCTATGGCTACACCTTC.